The entry that follows covers one TCR beta chain sequence. There is no known antigen for this receptor. No base quality information exists; no much larger clone differs at one position. In the prospective study, participants were roughly 18 to 89 years old, resided in under 30 geographic areas of the United States, and were enrolled through a virtual design. Cohort assignment in the prospective study relied on participant-reported clinical history from a screening survey and a study questionnaire. Recovered participants in ImmuneRACE Cohort 3 were defined as having two consecutive negative NP/OP PCR tests, clearance from a healthcare professional, or resolution of symptoms. In the prospective study, mobile phlebotomists collected whole blood, serum and a nasopharyngeal or oropharyngeal swab from each participant. Participants in the prospective study had the option to provide additional blood draws and questionnaires over a roughly 2-month period. Before DNA extraction, blood samples from the prospective study were shipped at room temperature or frozen.

Per the germline V gene, SNHLY is the CDR1 and FYNNEI is the CDR2. The V end loses 5 bases and the J end loses 6 bases, and a stretch of 13 bases separates them. From the cysteine through the phenylalanine, the CDR3 covers 14 amino acids. Kept here is only the CDR3 DNA, which spans 42 bases and is read in frame from base 1. The record originates from a study of blood T cell repertoires in COVID-19 (TCRdb year 2020). For context, the study as a whole: Collaborator samples came from the United States, Italy and Spain and covered acute and convalescent phases of COVID-19. The material from the prospective study consisted of cDNA or gDNA derived from T cells, B-cell-depleted T cells, or PBMCs. The dataset comprised deeply sampled blood TCRbeta repertoires from subjects exposed to, actively infected with, or recovered from COVID-19. The repertoires were released in a freely available public database intended as a resource for research on the immune response to SARS-CoV-2. Samples were obtained from the ongoing ImmuneRACE study (first 160 participants) and from about 1,300 subjects provided by 6 global collaborators. A de-identified subject ID, COVID-19 status, age in years and sex were almost always included in the sample metadata. Where available, HLA class I and class II types were obtained from metadata supplied by the sample provider rather than from assay-based typing. Results the study describes overall, beyond this receptor: How much clinical and demographic metadata was included differed by source and by participant, and the metadata was provided uncurated.

TCRbeta CDR3 regions were amplified from genomic DNA by means of the immunoSEQ Assay, a bias-controlled multiplex PCR. Per the original workflow: The number of nucleated cells in each sample was estimated by amplification of reference gene primers within the assay. To quantify the absolute abundance of each unique TCRbeta CDR3 rearrangement, sequence reads were collapsed and filtered. For each sample, productive Simpson clonality was calculated by taking the square root of Simpson's diversity index across productive rearrangements. TCRdb obtained this table from immuneACCESS and retained in-frame rearrangements with V and J assigned. These tables miss some clones; where compared with another copy, unresolved V genes account for less than half of the shortfall, and the remainder is unexplained. Clone size and V and J calls were adopted from that table, with D and trimming inferred from the DNA. The sample has 150,000 to 200,000 clones on record, more than 65% of them singletons. The ten largest clonotypes hold 8% to 13% of the sample.

The origin of this receptor is a middle-aged man who had recovered from COVID-19. Sequencing was done on a sample of PBMCs or T cells enriched from blood (not recorded which). The chain is encoded by TRBV2 joined to TRBJ2-2, with the D gene call left open. CDR3 reads: CASSRGIPAGELFF. The DNA reads TGTGCCAGCAGTCGAGGTATCCCCGCCGGGGAGCTGTTTTTT. Outside the CDR3, residues come from the reference TRBV2 and TRBJ2-2 proteins, so the full variable domain is: EPEVTQTPSHQVTQMGQEVILRCVPISNHLYFYWYRQILGQKVEFLVSFYNNEISEKSEIFDDQFSVERPDGSNFTLKIRSTKLEDSAMYFCASSRGIPAGELFFGEGSRLTVL.